What follows is one T cell receptor beta chain and its context. Antigen: not known. The V gene's germline CDR1 is DFQATT and CDR2 SNEGSKA (reference sequence). This CDR3 comprises 14 residues. PBMCs, at least 6.5 million per sample, were isolated. Alongside a J-beta primer mix, a sample-barcoded 5' primer served in a second PCR lasting about 6 to 11 cycles. CDR3-containing paired-end reads numbered at least 2.5 million in each sample. Using its own MiXCR run on the 5' RACE reads, TCRdb lists one record per CDR3 protein. The sample shows roughly 500,000 distinct CDR3 sequences, 25% to 30% of them seen only once. The data originate from a study of blood T cells in healthy people across ages. General study findings and limits: More naive CD4+ cells and higher diversity marked long-lived donors relative to aged donors.

This receptor was identified in a woman in her 70s in good health. The genes are TRBV20-1 and TRBJ2-5, with 13 bases that match TRBD2. The J call is in doubt because the DNA end fits TRBJ2-7 better. Sequenced: blood. CDR3 in DNA: TGCAGTGCTAGGACTAGCGGGGGGCTTTACGAGCAGTACTTC. Its protein is CSARTSGGLYEQYF.